This is a list of T cell receptor beta chains from one sample in a study of cytotoxic CD8 clonotypes in ibrutinib-treated CLL. TCRdb's copy holds only in-frame clones and misses some; the assay was immunoSEQ multiplex PCR. Among 130,000 to 150,000 clones listed, around three quarters were seen once. Sequencing used PBMCs, obtained after 12 months of ibrutinib treatment. The receptors stem from a human donor with chronic lymphocytic leukemia. Each CDR3 is given with its conserved first and last residue. The D gene is left open where the match is weak. Only part of the rows carry a size: once, few, many, or a class if the clone is expanded.

NA	TRBV27	NA	TRBJ2-7	TGTGCCAGCAGTTTATGGAGCAGGACAGAGGAGAACGAGCAGTACTTC	CASSLWSRTEENEQYF
once	TRBV29-1	NA	TRBJ2-5	TGCAGCGTTGAAGTGGTCGGGACCCAGTACTTC	CSVEVVGTQYF
NA	TRBV28	NA	TRBJ2-7	TGTGCCAGCAGTTTACCGGACAGCGCGCCGTACTTC	CASSLPDSAPYF
NA	TRBV7-6	TRBD1	TRBJ2-5	TGTGCCAGCAGCTTAGCTCAGGGGGAACCTGAAGAGACCCAGTACTTC	CASSLAQGEPEETQYF
NA	TRBV5-1	TRBD1	TRBJ1-1	TGCGCCAGCAGTATGAGGACAGGGGACACTGAAGCTTTCTTT	CASSMRTGDTEAFF
NA	TRBV4-2	NA	TRBJ1-3	TGTGCCAGCAGCCGGGGCGAGGTGGGGCGCTCGGTCGGAAACACCATATATTTT	CASSRGEVGRSVGNTIYF
once	TRBV7-2	NA	TRBJ2-7	TGTGCCAGCAGCTACAACTACGAGCAGTACTTC	CASSYNYEQYF
NA	TRBV10-2	NA	TRBJ2-5	TGCGCCAGCAGTGAAGGCATACAAGAGACCCAGTACTTC	CASSEGIQETQYF
NA	TRBV28	NA	TRBJ1-1	TGTGCCAGCAGTTCCATACGGACAGCTCGAGGGCCTGAAGCTTTCTTT	CASSSIRTARGPEAFF
few	TRBV4-2	TRBD1	TRBJ2-4	TGTGCCAGCAGCCACACAGGGGAAAACATTCAGTACTTC	CASSHTGENIQYF
NA	TRBV5-4	TRBD2	TRBJ2-7	TGTGCCAGCAGCTCACACGTCTTAGCGGGAGGACAATACGAGCAGTACTTC	CASSSHVLAGGQYEQYF
NA	TRBV6-6	NA	TRBJ1-5	TGTGCCAGCAGTTACTCGCCCATACTTAGCAATCAGCCCCAGCATTTT	CASSYSPILSNQPQHF
NA	TRBV5-1	TRBD2	TRBJ2-3	TGCGCCAGCAGCGCTAAACTAGCGGGAAGCACAGATACGCAGTATTTT	CASSAKLAGSTDTQYF
NA	TRBV4-2	NA	TRBJ2-3	TGTGCCAGCAGCCAAGACTGGGGGAGTGATTTCACAGATACGCAGTATTTT	CASSQDWGSDFTDTQYF
NA	TRBV5-1	NA	TRBJ2-1	TGCGCCAGCAGCTTGGCCGTCACCTCGAAGGATGAGCAGTTCTTC	CASSLAVTSKDEQFF
NA	TRBV9	TRBD2	TRBJ2-3	TGTGCCAGCAGCCTCCCGTCGGGACTAGCGGGATCAGATACGCAGTATTTT	CASSLPSGLAGSDTQYF
NA	TRBV29-1	TRBD2	TRBJ2-3	TGCAGCGCCCGGGAGGAGACAGATACGCAGTATTTT	CSAREETDTQYF
once	TRBV6-5	NA	TRBJ2-7	TGTGCCAGCAGTTACTCCATGGGAGTACAGCCCTACGAGCAGTACTTC	CASSYSMGVQPYEQYF
NA	TRBV27	TRBD2	TRBJ2-2	TGTGCCAGCAGTCTCTACGGGACTAGCGGGAGATCCGGGGAGCTGTTTTTT	CASSLYGTSGRSGELFF
NA	TRBV2	NA	TRBJ1-2	TGTGCCAGCAGTAACCGGGACACATCCTATGGCTACACCTTC	CASSNRDTSYGYTF
NA	TRBV27	TRBD1	TRBJ2-2	TGTGCCAGCAGTTTCCAAGGACAGGCGCCGAACACCGGGGAGCTGTTTTTT	CASSFQGQAPNTGELFF
once	TRBV9	NA	TRBJ2-3	TGTGCCAGCAGCCGGTCAACAGATACGCAGTATTTT	CASSRSTDTQYF
NA	TRBV9	NA	TRBJ2-6	TGTGCCAGCAGCGTGGGGGCCCTTGGAGGGGCCAACGTCCTGACTTTC	CASSVGALGGANVLTF
NA	TRBV5-6	TRBD1	TRBJ2-1	TGTGCCAGCAGCGTGGGACAGCCCTTAGAGCAGTTCTTC	CASSVGQPLEQFF
few	TRBV29-1	NA	TRBJ1-1	TGCAGCGTTGCGTCCGGGGGGAACACTGAAGCTTTCTTT	CSVASGGNTEAFF
NA	TRBV5-1	NA	TRBJ1-2	TGCGCCAGCAGCCAGGACAGCCGTAACTATGGCTACACCTTC	CASSQDSRNYGYTF
NA	TRBV4-3	TRBD1	TRBJ1-2	TGCGCCAGCAGCCAAGTTCTTCCGGGACAGGGTGACAACTATGGCTACACCTTC	CASSQVLPGQGDNYGYTF
NA	TRBV5-1	NA	TRBJ1-3	TGCGCCAGCAGCTCCAGGGCTGGAAACACCATATATTTT	CASSSRAGNTIYF
NA	TRBV7-2	NA	TRBJ2-3	TGTGCCAGCAGCTTACGGGCCGGCACAGATACGCAGTATTTT	CASSLRAGTDTQYF
NA	TRBV28	NA	TRBJ1-2	TGTGCCAGCAGTTTTCCAGGCCCCAGCTATGGCTACACCTTC	CASSFPGPSYGYTF
NA	TRBV6-6	NA	TRBJ1-5	TGTGCCAGCAGTTACTCGAGGACGGGAAGGGAGCATTTT	CASSYSRTGREHF
NA	TRBV4-2	NA	TRBJ1-5	TGTGCCAGCAGCCAAGATCTGGCAGAAGATTTAAATCAGCCCCAGCATTTT	CASSQDLAEDLNQPQHF
few	TRBV11-2	TRBD2	TRBJ2-1	TGTGCCAGCAGCTTAACTCTAGCGGGAGGAGCCTACAATGAGCAGTTCTTC	CASSLTLAGGAYNEQFF
NA	TRBV20-1	NA	TRBJ2-5	TGCAGTGCGGACAGACAAGAGACCCAGTACTTC	CSADRQETQYF
once	TRBV7-7	TRBD2	TRBJ2-1	TGTGCTAGCAGCTTAGGGTTAGCGGGAGAGCAGTTCTTC	CASSLGLAGEQFF
NA	TRBV15	NA	TRBJ1-1	TGTGCCACCAGCAGAGATAAAGGGTTGTCTTTCTTT	CATSRDKGLSFF
NA	TRBV5-5	NA	TRBJ1-1	TGTGCCAGCAGCTTGGACGTCATGAACACTGAAGCTTTCTTT	CASSLDVMNTEAFF
once	TRBV30	NA	TRBJ2-7	TGTGCCTGGAGTGTACTAGGTTTCAGGGGACCCTACGAGCAGTACTTC	CAWSVLGFRGPYEQYF
NA	TRBV9	NA	TRBJ2-3	TGTGCCAGCAGCCCTCACCCGGGTTCAGCAGTCCGCACAGATACGCAGTATTTT	CASSPHPGSAVRTDTQYF
NA	TRBV10-1	TRBD2	TRBJ2-3	TGCGCCAGCAGCACTCGGGCGGGAGGGACCGATACGCAGTATTTT	CASSTRAGGTDTQYF
NA	TRBV13	TRBD1	TRBJ2-3	TGTGCCAGCAGCTTAGGCCAGGGGGCGGATACGCAGTATTTT	CASSLGQGADTQYF